This T cell receptor (beta chain) originates from a study of Tregs in tolerant kidney transplant recipients. Assay used: immunoSEQ multiplex PCR; TCRdb lists only in-frame clones, some missing. The table has around 2,200 clones, about 42% seen once; the top ten hold 7% to 8%. This clone has more than one count but fewer than ten. The antigen remains unidentified. The material sequenced was Tregs from blood cultured with allogeneic cells. This receptor was taken from a human donor in good health.

CDR3 in amino acids: CASSLNSYVGTGELFF. For the CDR3, the DNA is TGTGCCAGCAGCTTAAACTCATACGTTGGCACCGGGGAGCTGTTTTTT. The chain joins TRBV7-8 to TRBJ2-2, with D unclear. In germline, CDR1 is SGHVS, CDR2 FQNEAQ. V lost 2 bases, J lost 4 bases, and 14 bases lay in between. The CDR3 runs to 16 residues.